A single sample gave rise to the 21 T cell receptor beta chains below, sequenced in a study of cytomegalovirus exposure and HLA in healthy donors. PCR employed 60 Vbeta and 13 Jbeta primers. Here immunoSEQ multiplex PCR was the method, and the copy in TCRdb shows in-frame clones only, minus some. The data show more than 55,000 clones, and the top ten clones hold approximately 5.3%. The sample was PBMCs. These receptors all come from a woman aged 40 to 50 in good health and CMV-seropositive.

The chain combines TRBV11-2 with TRBJ2-7; 13 bases agree with TRBD2. This CDR3 has 18 residues. With 3 bases clipped from V and 6 bases from J, the junction kept 14 bases outside the gene matches. CDR1 is SGHAT and CDR2 is FQNNGV in the germline V gene. In nucleotides, the CDR3 is TGTGCCAGCAGCTTGAGTCTCGGACTAGCGGGGGATTTCGTCGAGCAGTACTTC. As protein: CASSLSLGLAGDFVEQYF.

The J gene is TRBJ2-1, the V gene TRBV14; weak D call: TRBD2 (6 bases). V lost 4 bases and J lost 7, with 17 bases in between. The germline V gene encodes CDR1 SGHDN and CDR2 FVKESK. This CDR3 is 15 amino acids long. This CDR3 is CASSPGGAGRNEQFF. DNA of the CDR3: TGTGCCAGCAGCCCCGGTGGTGCTGGGAGGAATGAGCAGTTCTTC. The variable domain in full, with the rest retrieved from reference TRBV14 and TRBJ2-1, is EAGVTQFPSHSVIEKGQTVTLRCDPISGHDNLYWYRRVMGKEIKFLLHFVKESKQDESGMPNNRFLAERTGGTYSTLKVQPAELEDSGVYFCASSPGGAGRNEQFFGPGTRLTVL.

This CDR3 is CASRPAGERNTEAFF. The CDR3 nucleotides read TGCGCCAGCAGGCCGGCGGGGGAAAGAAACACTGAAGCTTTCTTT. The V and J genes are TRBV4-1 and TRBJ1-1, with a possible D match to TRBD1 (5 bases). V was trimmed by 6 bases and J by 2 bases, leaving 16 bases between them. CDR1 is MGHRA, CDR2 YSYEKL, per germline. The length of the CDR3 is 15 residues.

The gene calls are TRBV9 and TRBJ2-7; 8 nucleotides agree with TRBD2. The CDR3 runs 16 residues. V was pared by 0 bases and J by 4 bases, with 9 bases of the junction left unmatched. The germline V gene has CDR1 SGDLS and CDR2 YYNGEE. The CDR3 DNA reads as TGTGCCAGCAGCGTAGAATCTGGGGGCGGGAGGTACGAGCAGTACTTC. The encoded protein is CASSVESGGGRYEQYF. Looking up the rest from reference TRBV9 and TRBJ2-7 gives the full variable domain: DSGVTQTPKHLITATGQRVTLRCSPRSGDLSVYWYQQSLDQGLQFLIQYYNGEERAKGNILERFSAQQFPDLHSELNLSSLELGDSALYFCASSVESGGGRYEQYFGPGTRLTVT.

The CDR3 sequence: CASSLTGTGGGTQYF. DNA for the CDR3: TGTGCCAGCAGCCTGACAGGGACAGGGGGAGGGACGCAGTATTTT. This chain links TRBV7-3 with TRBJ2-3; 11 nucleotides align to TRBD1. The junction had 10 bases not matched to a gene; V was cut back by 5 bases and J by 9 bases. CDR1 is SGHTA and CDR2 is FQGTGA in the germline V gene. The CDR3 loop spans 15 amino acids.

The rearrangement links TRBV27 to TRBJ2-2, with D hard to call. Trimming removed 2 bases at V and 7 bases at J, with 5 bases between. Germline CDR1 reads MNHEY; CDR2 reads SMNVEV (reference sequence). The CDR3 is 12 residues long. CDR3 region: CASSLNGGELFF. The CDR3 nucleotides are TGTGCCAGCAGTTTAAACGGCGGGGAGCTGTTTTTT.

The V call is TRBV4-3, the J call TRBJ1-2; D gene uncertain. Trimming removed 0 bases at V and 8 bases at J, with 16 bases between. The CDR3 spans 15 residues. CDR1 LGHNA and CDR2 YSLEER come from the germline V gene. CDR3 DNA sequence: TGCGCCAGCAGCCAAGATCCTGGGCCCCAAAGGGGCTACACCTTC. Its protein is CASSQDPGPQRGYTF.

The chain combines TRBV30 with TRBJ2-5, with D possibly TRBD1 on 6 matching bases. TRBJ2-7 matches the DNA end more closely, so the J call is doubtful. Germline V gene lookup returns CDR1 GTSNPN and CDR2 SVGIG (reference sequence). The CDR3 totals 12 residues. CDR3 in amino acids: CAWAQGLYEQYF. As DNA, the CDR3 is TGTGCCTGGGCCCAGGGGCTCTACGAGCAGTACTTC.

The J gene is TRBJ2-1, the V gene TRBV6-1, with D tentatively TRBD2 (7 bases). The V end lost 4 bases, the J end lost 7 bases, and 14 bases lay between the germline ends. Looked up from germline, CDR1 is MNHNS and CDR2 is SASEGT. CDR3 length equals 14 residues. CDR3 sequence reads: CASSVGGGLNEQFF. In DNA form, the CDR3 reads TGTGCCAGCAGTGTGGGGGGGGGCCTGAATGAGCAGTTCTTC.

The chain has TRBV6-6 and TRBJ2-7, with D perhaps TRBD1 (6 bases). Trimming removed 5 bases from V and 2 bases from J, with 10 bases in between. This CDR3 comprises 13 residues. The germline V gene encodes CDR1 MNHNY and CDR2 SVGAGI (reference sequence). Here the CDR3 DNA reads TGTGCCAGCAGTGATCAGGGGCCCTACGAGCAGTACTTC. Amino acids: CASSDQGPYEQYF.

The chain recombines TRBV5-6 with TRBJ2-3, with D perhaps matching TRBD2 (5 bases). Trimming stripped 2 bases from V and 0 bases from J, with 10 bases between. The length of the CDR3 is 15 residues. Germline assignment: CDR1 SGHDT and CDR2 YYEEEE. The CDR3 reads CASSFGSDSTDTQYF. The DNA for the CDR3 is TGTGCCAGCAGCTTTGGTAGCGATAGCACAGATACGCAGTATTTT.

The chain has TRBV7-2 and TRBJ1-5; D uncertain. Looked up from germline, CDR1 is SGHTA and CDR2 is FQGNSA. This CDR3 is 13 amino acids long. V was pared by 5 bases and J by 12 bases, with 17 bases between. CDR3 protein: CASSGMSSRGQHF. DNA for the CDR3: TGTGCCAGCAGCGGTATGAGCTCCCGTGGCCAGCATTTT.

The chain links TRBV19 to TRBJ2-1; 9 bases fit TRBD1. CDR1 LNHDA and CDR2 SQIVND come from the germline V gene (reference sequence). V lost 5 bases to trimming and J lost 5 bases; unmatched junction nucleotides: 13. CDR3 length: 17 amino acids. Here the CDR3 DNA reads TGTGCCAGTAGTCCCCAGCTCTGGACAGGGGACAACAATGAGCAGTTCTTC. Protein: CASSPQLWTGDNNEQFF.

The gene calls are TRBV28 and TRBJ2-7; 11 nucleotides align to TRBD2. V trimming: 8 bases; J trimming: 0 bases; junction bases outside the gene matches: 0. The CDR3 loop spans 13 amino acids. CDR1 MDHEN and CDR2 SYDVKM come from the germline V gene. The CDR3 nucleotides read TGTGCCAGCCTAGCGGGGGGCTCCTACGAGCAGTACTTC. This gives the protein CASLAGGSYEQYF.

The gene calls are TRBV27 and TRBJ2-1; 8 positions match TRBD1. Germline-derived CDR1 and CDR2 are MNHEY and SMNVEV (reference sequence). J gave up 8 bases and V 5 bases, and 8 bases lay outside the gene matches. The CDR3 has 14 amino acids. CDR3 loop: CASSRKQGVDEQFF. CDR3 coding DNA: TGTGCCAGCAGTCGGAAACAGGGGGTGGATGAGCAGTTCTTC.

V usage is TRBV28 and J usage is TRBJ2-3, with D possibly being TRBD2 (6 bases). The ends were cut back, 2 bases at V and 2 bases at J, with 8 bases in the middle. Germline V gene sequence: CDR1 MDHEN, CDR2 SYDVKM. This CDR3 has 14 residues. The chain's CDR3 is CASSLPGVTDTQYF. In nucleotides, the CDR3 is TGTGCCAGCAGTTTACCGGGAGTCACAGATACGCAGTATTTT.

The CDR3 spells CASSFGQGGEQYF. As DNA, the CDR3 is TGTGCCAGCAGTTTCGGACAGGGAGGGGAGCAGTACTTC. This rearrangement joins TRBV11-2 to TRBJ2-7; a weak D match, TRBD1 (8 bases). Germline values: CDR1 SGHAT, CDR2 FQNNGV. The CDR3 is 13 residues long. The V end lost 6 bases, the J end lost 7 bases, and 16 bases lay between the germline ends.

J is TRBJ2-2 and V is TRBV7-9, with unresolved D. The CDR3 runs 15 residues. The ends were cut back, 1 base at V and 1 base at J, with 7 bases in the middle. Germline V gene sequence: CDR1 SEHNR, CDR2 FQNEAQ (reference sequence). The chain's CDR3 is CASSLDAENTGELFF. The DNA for the CDR3 is TGTGCCAGCAGCTTAGACGCAGAGAACACCGGGGAGCTGTTTTTT.

The chain joins TRBV7-9 to TRBJ2-4; possibly TRBD2 for D (6 bases). From germline, CDR1 is SEHNR and CDR2 FQNEAQ (reference sequence). Trimming shortened V by 5 bases and J by 0 bases, and 8 bases separated the two germline ends. There are 14 residues in the CDR3. The CDR3 DNA reads TGTGCCAGCAGCACCGGGGGAGCCAAAAACATTCAGTACTTC. Translated: CASSTGGAKNIQYF.

The rearrangement uses TRBV7-2 and TRBJ1-3; D remains unclear. The CDR3 is 12 amino acids. The germline V gene encodes CDR1 SGHTA and CDR2 FQGNSA. V was cut by 5 bases and J by 7 bases, with 9 bases left in between. As DNA, the CDR3 is TGTGCCAGCAGCCGACTCCGGAACACCATATATTTT. This translates into CASSRLRNTIYF. The variable domain in full, completed from reference TRBV7-2 and TRBJ1-3, reads GAGVSQSPSNKVTEKGKDVELRCDPISGHTALYWYRQSLGQGLEFLIYFQGNSAPDKSGLPSDRFSAERTGGSVSTLTIQRTQQEDSAVYLCASSRLRNTIYFGEGSWLTVV.

The genes are TRBV18 and TRBJ1-4; 9 bases agree with TRBD1. The junction had 12 bases not matched to a gene; V was cut back by 4 bases and J by 3 bases. The CDR3 is 18 amino acids. CDR1 KGHSH and CDR2 LQKENI come from the germline V gene. Here the CDR3 reads CASSLTGGKVSANEKLFF. CDR3 sequence (DNA): TGTGCCAGCTCACTCACAGGGGGCAAGGTATCAGCTAATGAAAAACTGTTTTTT.